Each of the 17 T cell receptor beta chains below was sequenced from the same sample in a study of T-cell reconstitution after alpha-beta-depleted transplantation in children. As it was prepared, the TCRbeta library received unique molecular identifiers. TCRdb reprocessed the PCR reads via MiXCR and lists one record per CDR3 protein. In the table there are around 400,000 distinct CDR3 sequences, about 11% of which are singletons. The specimen comprised PBMCs from the stem cell graft donor, sampled from the stem cell graft. The receptor set was obtained from a human donor who donated a stem cell graft to a child with acute myeloid leukemia.

The chain employs TRBV5-5 and TRBJ2-5; 7 bases agree with TRBD1. The V segment lost 4 bases and the J segment 0 bases; nucleotides outside the gene matches: 9. CDR1 is SGHKS and CDR2 is YYEKEE in the germline V gene (reference sequence). This CDR3 region has 16 residues. The chain's CDR3 is CASSGQDTKYQETQYF. The CDR3 nucleotides are TGTGCCAGCAGCGGACAGGACACTAAGTACCAAGAGACCCAGTACTTC.

The chain has TRBV6-1 and TRBJ1-2; weak D call: TRBD1 (5 bases). CDR3 length: 14 residues. Trimming left V 5 bases short and J 3 bases short, with 13 bases between. The germline CDR1 and CDR2 sequences are MNHNS and SASEGT. CDR3 DNA: TGTGCCAGCAGTCGGTCTCGGGGGGACTATGGCTACACCTTC. Protein: CASSRSRGDYGYTF.

The chain carries TRBV20-1 and TRBJ2-7; D might be TRBD1 (6 bases). Germline loops: CDR1 DFQATT, CDR2 SNEGSKA (reference sequence). Trimming removed 3 bases from V and 0 bases from J, with 12 bases in between. The CDR3 covers 14 residues. The CDR3 spells CSARGHHNSYEQYF. The CDR3 nucleotides read TGCAGTGCTAGGGGACACCACAACTCCTACGAGCAGTACTTC.

This chain uses TRBV29-1 with TRBJ2-1; D unclear. The CDR3 covers 15 residues. Germline CDR1 is SQVTM and CDR2 is ANQGSEA. The V end lost 1 base, the J end lost 4 bases, and 14 bases lay between the germline ends. The CDR3 bases are TGCAGCGTTGAAGGGTTGGGGATGGCTTACAATGAGCAGTTCTTC. Residues: CSVEGLGMAYNEQFF.

This clonotype was counted only a few times. V is TRBV10-3 and J is TRBJ2-5; 12 positions agree with TRBD2. Germline CDR1 and CDR2: ENHRY and SYGVKD. The CDR3 extends over 14 amino acids. J gave up 4 bases and V 7 bases, and 4 bases lay outside the gene matches. CDR3 bases: TGTGCCATCACTAGCGGGGGGGTTCCAGAGACCCAGTACTTC. Residues: CAITSGGVPETQYF.

A few counts support this clonotype. The rearrangement joins TRBV29-1 to TRBJ2-5; D unclear. Germline values: CDR1 SQVTM, CDR2 ANQGSEA. Trimming cost V 0 bases and J 1 base, with 9 bases left between them. The CDR3 has 14 residues. CDR3 DNA sequence: TGCAGCGTTGAAGATTTGGCCAGCCAAGAGACCCAGTACTTC. It encodes CSVEDLASQETQYF.

This clonotype appeared a few times. The chain combines TRBV5-1 with TRBJ2-4; TRBD2 agrees at 13 bases. Germline V gene data show CDR1 as SGHRS and CDR2 as YFSETQ. The CDR3 is 20 amino acids. The trim removed 0 bases at V and 0 bases at J, leaving 9 bases unmatched. Written as DNA, the CDR3 is TGCGCCAGCAGCTTGGGTCCCGGACTAGCGGGAGAAGGAGCCAAAAACATTCAGTACTTC. Translating gives CASSLGPGLAGEGAKNIQYF.

The gene calls are TRBV7-9 and TRBJ2-3, with D possibly matching TRBD2 (6 bases). Per germline, CDR1 SEHNR and CDR2 FQNEAQ (reference sequence). The CDR3 is 17 amino acids. V was pared by 0 bases and J by 6 bases, with 19 bases between. CDR3 sequence (DNA): TGTGCCAGCAGCTTAGCTGGAGCTAGCGCTGGCGCCGATACGCAGTATTTT. It translates to CASSLAGASAGADTQYF.

The chain uses TRBV7-2 and TRBJ2-5; 8 bases agree with TRBD1. V was clipped by 3 bases and J by 5 bases; unmatched bases: 2. This CDR3 has 13 residues. Germline V gene sequence: CDR1 SGHTA, CDR2 FQGNSA. The CDR3 DNA sequence: TGTGCCAGCAGCTTGGACAGGGATGAGACCCAGTACTTC. This sequence encodes CASSLDRDETQYF.

The chain combines TRBV20-1 with TRBJ1-6; unclear D gene. The germline V gene has CDR1 DFQATT and CDR2 SNEGSKA (reference sequence). This CDR3 has 15 amino acids. V was cut by 3 bases and J by 2 bases, with 11 bases left in between. DNA of the CDR3: TGCAGTGCTAGGGGTGGTATGGCCTATAATTCACCCCTCCACTTT. This codes for CSARGGMAYNSPLHF.

The table lists this clonotype with many counts. This rearrangement joins TRBV7-2 to TRBJ2-1; 9 positions match TRBD2. Germline CDR1 reads SGHTA; CDR2 reads FQGNSA. V gave up 1 base and J gave up 2 bases; unmatched junction bases: 3. The CDR3 loop spans 16 amino acids. CDR3 protein: CASSLEGGGAYNEQFF. CDR3 DNA: TGTGCCAGCAGCTTAGAAGGCGGGGGGGCCTACAATGAGCAGTTCTTC.

This chain uses TRBV11-2 with TRBJ2-1; a weak D match, TRBD1 (6 bases). The V gene's germline CDR1 is SGHAT and CDR2 FQNNGV. With 4 bases removed from V and 4 bases from J, the gap between germline ends came to 17 bases. This CDR3 spans 16 amino acids. DNA for the CDR3: TGTGCCAGCAGCTCGGGGACACGGGGCCTTTACAATGAGCAGTTCTTC. Its protein product is CASSSGTRGLYNEQFF.

This clonotype was picked up many times. The chain employs TRBV20-1 and TRBJ2-5; TRBD1 matches 10 bases. The V gene end was trimmed by 1 base and the J gene end by 4 bases; junction bases not matched to a gene: 3. Germline V lookup: CDR1 DFQATT, CDR2 SNEGSKA (reference sequence). The CDR3 length is 14 residues. CDR3 DNA sequence: TGCAGTGCTAGAGGGGGGACAGGGGTAGAGACCCAGTACTTC. It translates to CSARGGTGVETQYF.

The gene calls are TRBV4-1 and TRBJ1-1, with D possibly TRBD1 on 6 matching bases. V was pared by 0 bases and J by 4 bases, with 21 bases between. Germline values: CDR1 MGHRA, CDR2 YSYEKL. CDR3 size: 18 residues. CDR3 region: CASSQEGGPGVFVTEAFF. In DNA form, the CDR3 reads TGCGCCAGCAGCCAAGAAGGAGGACCAGGGGTCTTTGTCACTGAAGCTTTCTTT.

This clonotype was seen a few times. V gene TRBV6-1 combines with J gene TRBJ2-5; 9 bases match TRBD1. Germline lookup yields CDR1 MNHNS and CDR2 SASEGT. V was clipped by 3 bases and J by 3 bases; unmatched bases: 2. CDR3 length: 14 amino acids. The CDR3 DNA reads TGTGCCAGCAGTGAGGGACAGGGTAAAGAGACCCAGTACTTC. Translating gives CASSEGQGKETQYF.

About this clonotype: The junction shows a germline mismatch at one end, possibly a read error. This chain uses TRBV12-3 or TRBV12-4 with TRBJ2-1, with a possible D match to TRBD2 (5 bases). The CDR3 totals 13 residues. CDR3 DNA: TGTGCCAGCAGTTCCCAACAACTAGGGATGGCAGTCTTC. It codes for CASSSQQLGMAVF.

This clonotype was seen a few times. The CDR3 DNA sequence: TGTGCCAGCAGTTTATACGAGTCCGGCAGGGAGACCCAGTACTTC. As protein: CASSLYESGRETQYF. This rearrangement joins TRBV27 to TRBJ2-5; D gene uncertain. Per the germline V gene, CDR1 is MNHEY and CDR2 is SMNVEV (reference sequence). Trimming removed 1 base from V and 5 bases from J, with 14 bases in between. CDR3 size: 15 residues.